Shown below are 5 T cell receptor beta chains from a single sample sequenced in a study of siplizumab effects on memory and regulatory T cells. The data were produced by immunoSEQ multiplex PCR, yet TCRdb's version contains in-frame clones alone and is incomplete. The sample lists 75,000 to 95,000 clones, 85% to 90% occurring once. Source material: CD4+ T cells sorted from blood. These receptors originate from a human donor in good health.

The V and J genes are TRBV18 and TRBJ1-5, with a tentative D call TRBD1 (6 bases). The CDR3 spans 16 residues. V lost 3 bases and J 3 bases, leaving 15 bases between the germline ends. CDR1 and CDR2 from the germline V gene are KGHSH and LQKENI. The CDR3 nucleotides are TGTGCCAGCTCACCCAATGGGGGGGCGAACAATCAGCCCCAGCATTTT. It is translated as CASSPNGGANNQPQHF.

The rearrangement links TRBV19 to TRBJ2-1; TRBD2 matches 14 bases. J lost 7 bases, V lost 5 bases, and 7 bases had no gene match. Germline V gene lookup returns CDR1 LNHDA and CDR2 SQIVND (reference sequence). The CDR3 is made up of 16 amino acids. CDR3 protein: CASSAGTSGRRNEQFF. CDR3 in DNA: TGTGCCAGTAGTGCGGGGACTAGCGGGAGAAGGAATGAGCAGTTCTTC.

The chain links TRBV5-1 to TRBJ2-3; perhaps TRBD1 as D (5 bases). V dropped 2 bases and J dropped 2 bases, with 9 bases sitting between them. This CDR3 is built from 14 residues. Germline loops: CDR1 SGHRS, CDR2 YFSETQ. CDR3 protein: CASSFDSITDTQYF. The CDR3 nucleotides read TGCGCCAGCAGCTTCGACAGCATCACAGATACGCAGTATTTT.

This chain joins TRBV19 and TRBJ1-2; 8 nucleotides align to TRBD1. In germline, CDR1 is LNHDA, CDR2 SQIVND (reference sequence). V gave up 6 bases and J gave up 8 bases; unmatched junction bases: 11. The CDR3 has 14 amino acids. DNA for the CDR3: TGTGCCAGTAGCCCTCCGGGTCAGGGGGCCGGCTACACCTTC. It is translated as CASSPPGQGAGYTF.

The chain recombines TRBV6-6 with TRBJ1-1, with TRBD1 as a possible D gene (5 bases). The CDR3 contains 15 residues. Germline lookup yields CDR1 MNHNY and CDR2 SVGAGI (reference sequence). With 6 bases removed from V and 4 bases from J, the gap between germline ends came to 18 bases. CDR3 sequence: CASRDEDSGATEAFF. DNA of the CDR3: TGTGCCAGCAGAGACGAAGACAGCGGGGCCACTGAAGCTTTCTTT.